One and the same sample provided the 20 T cell receptor beta chains below, sequenced in a study of blood T cell repertoires in COVID-19. TCRdb's table, derived via immunoSEQ multiplex PCR, lists solely in-frame clones and lacks some. The sample has about 50,000 clones, roughly 90% seen once. Sample: peripheral blood. The receptors originated from a human donor in a cohort sampled during active COVID-19.

The chain uses TRBV14 and TRBJ2-5; D is possibly TRBD1 (6 bases). The CDR3 sequence is 22 residues long. Trimming left V 1 base short and J 4 bases short, with 34 bases between. CDR1 and CDR2 from the germline V gene are SGHDN and FVKESK. The CDR3 sequence is CASSQGLSPKNLGHRRGETQYF. Here the CDR3 DNA reads TGTGCCAGCAGCCAAGGTCTGTCACCAAAGAACCTGGGACACCGTCGAGGAGAGACCCAGTACTTC.

The CDR3 DNA reads as TGTGCCAGCAGCCCAAGGAGGGGCGGGGAGCTGTTTTTT. It yields the protein CASSPRRGGELFF. V usage is TRBV11-3 and J usage is TRBJ2-2, with D possibly matching TRBD2 (6 bases). CDR3 length equals 13 residues. Germline values: CDR1 SGHNT, CDR2 YENEEA. The V end was cut by 5 bases, the J end by 7 bases, with 11 bases between.

The V and J genes are TRBV5-5 and TRBJ1-2; 8 bases are a match to TRBD1. Germline V CDR1 and CDR2: SGHKS, YYEKEE (reference sequence). The CDR3 runs 17 residues. Trimming cost V 7 bases and J 4 bases; bases outside gene matches: 18. The CDR3 protein is CASGKSSGTGGRYGYTF. CDR3 DNA: TGTGCCAGCGGCAAATCCTCTGGGACAGGCGGGCGCTATGGCTACACCTTC.

The gene calls are TRBV29-1 and TRBJ2-7; 8 bases align to TRBD1. After removal of 7 bases from V and 3 bases from J, the junction contained 11 bases not matched to a gene. Germline V gene lookup returns CDR1 SQVTM and CDR2 ANQGSEA. There are 14 residues in the CDR3. The CDR3 sequence is CSAQKDTGGYEQYF. As DNA, the CDR3 is TGCAGCGCCCAGAAAGACACAGGGGGCTACGAGCAGTACTTC.

The rearrangement uses TRBV2 and TRBJ1-2, with no clear D. The CDR3 is made up of 12 amino acids. Trimming took off 7 bases at V and 0 bases at J, with 6 bases between the two ends. Germline V gene sequence: CDR1 SNHLY, CDR2 FYNNEI. CDR3 region: CASTFSNYGYTF. The CDR3 DNA sequence: TGTGCCAGCACTTTTTCTAACTATGGCTACACCTTC. Drawing the rest from reference TRBV2 and TRBJ1-2, the complete variable domain is EPEVTQTPSHQVTQMGQEVILRCVPISNHLYFYWYRQILGQKVEFLVSFYNNEISEKSEIFDDQFSVERPDGSNFTLKIRSTKLEDSAMYFCASTFSNYGYTFGSGTRLTVV.

The chain is built from TRBV6-5 and TRBJ1-1; 11 positions match TRBD1. Germline trimming cut 4 bases from V and 6 bases from J; bases unmatched to any gene: 7. The CDR3 has 15 residues. CDR1 and CDR2 (germline): MNHEY, SVGAGI. The CDR3 nucleotides read TGTGCCAGCAGTTCACCGGGACAGGGGGTGGCTGAAGCTTTCTTT. It codes for CASSSPGQGVAEAFF.

The chain employs TRBV5-4 and TRBJ2-6, with D perhaps TRBD1 (6 bases). V lost 4 bases, J lost 2 bases, and 10 bases lay in between. The CDR3 consists of 15 residues. Germline CDR1 SGHNT, CDR2 YYREEE (reference sequence). In DNA form, the CDR3 reads TGTGCCAGCAGCGTCACAGGGACTGGGGCCAACGTCCTGACTTTC. Its protein product is CASSVTGTGANVLTF.

The V call is TRBV28, the J call TRBJ2-1, with a weak D call TRBD1 (6 bases). With 5 bases removed from V and 7 bases from J, the gap between germline ends came to 18 bases. The CDR3 consists of 15 residues. The germline V gene has CDR1 MDHEN and CDR2 SYDVKM. The CDR3 protein is CASSLLTSRGNEQFF. In DNA form, the CDR3 reads TGTGCCAGCAGTCTCCTGACCTCGAGGGGGAATGAGCAGTTCTTC.

This rearrangement joins TRBV18 to TRBJ2-7; 13 nucleotides align to TRBD2. Germline loops: CDR1 KGHSH, CDR2 LQKENI. The CDR3 is 15 residues long. V lost 4 bases, J lost 2 bases, and 2 bases stayed unmatched. The CDR3 sequence: CASSLGTSGTYEQYF. CDR3 nucleotide sequence: TGTGCCAGCTCACTCGGGACTAGCGGGACCTACGAGCAGTACTTC.

The rearrangement joins TRBV10-2 to TRBJ2-2; 11 bases agree with TRBD1. Per the germline V gene, CDR1 is WSHSY and CDR2 is SAAADI. V dropped 6 bases and J dropped 5; count of bases not matched to a gene: 5. The CDR3 contains 15 residues. CDR3 coding DNA: TGCGCCAGCAGCGGGACAGGGGGAGGAACCGGGGAGCTGTTTTTT. The encoded protein is CASSGTGGGTGELFF.

V usage is TRBV6-1 and J usage is TRBJ1-5; tentative D call: TRBD1 (5 bases). Germline values: CDR1 MNHNS, CDR2 SASEGT. V lost 2 bases, J lost 6 bases, and 14 bases lay in between. The CDR3 totals 15 residues. The CDR3 is CASSERVRGGQPQHF. DNA of the CDR3: TGTGCCAGCAGTGAAAGGGTAAGGGGAGGTCAGCCCCAGCATTTT.

The chain recombines TRBV7-9 with TRBJ1-3; perhaps TRBD1 as D (6 bases). V was shortened by 5 bases and J by 7 bases, with 18 bases between the two germline ends. CDR3 length: 15 amino acids. Per germline, CDR1 SEHNR and CDR2 FQNEAQ (reference sequence). CDR3 sequence (DNA): TGTGCCAGCAGCGATCCTACAGGGCCTCGGAACACCATATATTTT. It yields the protein CASSDPTGPRNTIYF.

DNA for the CDR3: TGCAGCGTTGGAAGAGGGAGCGGGCAGCCCCAGCATTTT. It is translated as CSVGRGSGQPQHF. The V gene is TRBV29-1, the J gene TRBJ1-5, with D uncertain. V was pared by 4 bases and J by 7 bases, with 14 bases between. CDR3 length: 13 residues. The V gene's germline CDR1 is SQVTM and CDR2 ANQGSEA.

This clone is a singleton in its sample. The J gene is TRBJ2-6, the V gene TRBV27; D perhaps matches TRBD1 (5 bases). Germline-derived CDR1 and CDR2 are MNHEY and SMNVEV (reference sequence). The CDR3 loop spans 15 amino acids. Trimming took 5 bases from V and 4 from J, leaving 12 bases between them. The DNA for the CDR3 is TGTGCCAGCAGTGACAGCCAGGTGGGGGCCAACGTCCTGACTTTC. Amino acids: CASSDSQVGANVLTF.

The chain has TRBV5-1 and TRBJ1-2, with 7 nucleotides matching TRBD1. Germline CDR1 is SGHRS and CDR2 is YFSETQ. The CDR3 loop spans 14 amino acids. V was pared by 3 bases and J by 2 bases, with 4 bases of the junction left unmatched. CDR3 residues: CASSSGTVNYGYTF. The CDR3 DNA sequence: TGCGCCAGCAGCTCCGGGACAGTGAACTATGGCTACACCTTC.

The V and J genes are TRBV6-1 and TRBJ2-7, with TRBD1 identical over 9 bases. The ends lost 2 bases at V and 6 bases at J; junction bases unmatched: 11. Germline assignment: CDR1 MNHNS and CDR2 SASEGT. The CDR3 loop spans 16 amino acids. CDR3 sequence: CASSEPGQGTLSEQYV. CDR3 nucleotides: TGTGCCAGCAGTGAACCGGGACAGGGAACGTTGTCCGAGCAGTACGTC.

The genes are TRBV24-1 and TRBJ1-1; D is undetermined. Germline assignment: CDR1 KGHDR and CDR2 SFDVKD. The V gene lost 6 bases and the J gene lost 6 bases, with 7 bases spanning the gap. The CDR3 totals 11 residues. The CDR3 reads CATSSGSEAFF. In DNA form, the CDR3 reads TGTGCCACCAGTTCGGGGTCTGAAGCTTTCTTT.

The chain uses TRBV9 and TRBJ2-1, with 7 bases that match TRBD2. The CDR3 is 14 amino acids. V trimming: 4 bases; J trimming: 4 bases; junction bases outside the gene matches: 5. The V gene's germline CDR1 is SGDLS and CDR2 YYNGEE. The chain's CDR3 is CASSTSSGYNEQFF. The CDR3 nucleotides read TGTGCCAGCAGCACCTCTAGCGGTTACAATGAGCAGTTCTTC. Full variable domain (rest looked up from reference TRBV9 and TRBJ2-1): DSGVTQTPKHLITATGQRVTLRCSPRSGDLSVYWYQQSLDQGLQFLIQYYNGEERAKGNILERFSAQQFPDLHSELNLSSLELGDSALYFCASSTSSGYNEQFFGPGTRLTVL.

V is TRBV10-2 and J is TRBJ2-5; D might be TRBD2 (6 bases). This CDR3 has 12 residues. Trimming left V 4 bases short and J 4 bases short, with 7 bases between. The V gene's germline CDR1 is WSHSY and CDR2 SAAADI. CDR3 nucleotides: TGCGCCAGCAGTGTCGGGAGAGAGACCCAGTACTTC. Protein product: CASSVGRETQYF.

This chain joins TRBV6-2 or TRBV6-3 and TRBJ1-1; 7 nucleotides align to TRBD1. J was trimmed by 0 bases and V by 2 bases; bases with no gene match: 3. The CDR3 consists of 15 residues. In germline, CDR1 is MNHEY, CDR2 SVGEGT. CDR3 DNA: TGTGCCAGCAGTTACGGGACAGTCATGAACACTGAAGCTTTCTTT. Amino acids: CASSYGTVMNTEAFF.